There are many counts of the clone carrying this TCR beta chain. What it recognizes is unknown. The entry originates in a study of T cell repertoires in cytomegalovirus infection. Turning to the study itself: From public TCR beta signatures came an indication of both CMV infection and matching HLA type. Whole-study results and caveats: People with CMV and the relevant HLA were identified by cumulative public TCR beta family frequency. The ex vivo response was dominated by HLA-C-restricted CMV-specific TCR beta clonotypes.

Using its own MiXCR run on the reads, TCRdb lists one record per CDR3 protein. The table lists some 150,000 distinct CDR3 sequences, 20% to 25% of them singletons, with 9.5% to 13% in the top ten. The CDR3 has 14 residues. Trimming removed 3 bases at V and 4 bases at J, with 13 bases between. Germline values: CDR1 SEHNR, CDR2 FQNEAQ (reference sequence). Sequenced: PBMCs. The chain joins TRBV7-9 to TRBJ2-7; the D gene is possibly TRBD2 (6 bases). This clonotype originated in a human donor in good health (CMV status not recorded). Some clones in this sample may be carry-over from other donors' samples. The chain's CDR3 is CASSLDLTRYEQYF. CDR3 sequence (DNA): TGTGCCAGCAGCTTGGACCTGACTAGGTACGAGCAGTACTTC.